Sequencing of this T cell receptor (beta chain) was carried out in a study of shared clonotypes between healthy human individuals. Germline loops: CDR1 SEHNR, CDR2 FQNEAQ (reference sequence). The CDR3 runs to 16 residues. V lost 5 bases to trimming and J lost 4 bases, with 21 bases between them. Terminally differentiated effector memory CD45RA+ cells were excluded from the naive CD8 cells, which were CD45RO-negative and positively selected for CCR7. Study conclusions and caveats: Around 4.7% was the fraction of naive CD4 clonotypes found shared across a handful of donors.

TCRdb's table, derived via immunoSEQ multiplex PCR, lists solely in-frame clones and lacks some. Among hundreds of thousands of clones listed, about 91% were seen once. Regarding this clone: The antigen is undetermined.

This sequence was found in a man aged 30-40 years in good health. The sample taken for sequencing was naive CD8+ T cells sorted from blood. The chain uses TRBV7-9 and TRBJ2-7, with no clear D. In nucleotides, the CDR3 is TGTGCCAGCAGCCCCCCATCGACCCATAGAAAATACGAGCAGTACTTC. It translates to CASSPPSTHRKYEQYF.